These 8 T cell receptor beta chains originate from one sample sequenced in a study of OX40 agonist ivuxolimab in advanced cancers. Produced via immunoSEQ multiplex PCR; TCRdb's table is partial and in-frame only. The sample has roughly 60,000 clones; around 86% are singletons. The source material was CD4+ or CD8+ T cells sorted from blood, sampled in a trial of the OX40 agonist ivuxolimab. These receptors all come from an adult with an advanced solid tumor such as melanoma, head and neck, liver or kidney cancer.

This clone was counted once. The genes are TRBV5-1 and TRBJ2-4; D possibly uses TRBD1 or TRBD2 (5 bases each). CDR1 and CDR2 (germline): SGHRS, YFSETQ. Deletions cut 4 bases from V and 6 bases from J, with 17 bases between. The CDR3 runs 15 residues. Written as DNA, the CDR3 is TGCGCCAGCAGCCTCGGGGCCGGAACGGGAAACATTCAGTACTTC. It translates to CASSLGAGTGNIQYF.

The genes are TRBV7-3 and TRBJ2-3; D is tentatively TRBD1 or TRBD2 (5 bases each). Trimming removed 2 bases at V and 3 bases at J, with 15 bases between. The germline CDR1 and CDR2 sequences are SGHTA and FQGTGA. This CDR3 has 16 amino acids. The CDR3, as DNA: TGTGCCAGCAGCTTACAGGGACCCCAAGTAACAGATACGCAGTATTTT. Translated, it gives CASSLQGPQVTDTQYF. The full variable domain, with the rest looked up from reference TRBV7-3 and TRBJ2-3, is GAGVSQTPSNKVTEKGKYVELRCDPISGHTALYWYRQSLGQGPEFLIYFQGTGAADDSGLPNDRFFAVRPEGSVSTLKIQRTERGDSAVYLCASSLQGPQVTDTQYFGPGTRLTVL.

The CDR3 protein is CAWSRGGSGNTIYF. The CDR3 DNA is TGTGCCTGGAGCCGGGGGGGCTCTGGAAACACCATATATTTT. The chain couples TRBV30 to TRBJ1-3, with D possibly TRBD1 on 5 matching bases. V was pared by 3 bases and J by 0 bases, with 9 bases between. From germline, CDR1 is GTSNPN and CDR2 SVGIG (reference sequence). This CDR3 has 14 residues.

V and J are TRBV7-2 and TRBJ2-2; D is possibly TRBD1 (5 bases). V shed 0 bases and J shed 0 bases, with 11 bases lying between them. Germline-derived CDR1 and CDR2 are SGHTA and FQGNSA. CDR3 length: 17 amino acids. The CDR3: CASSLAPTQANTGELFF. The CDR3 nucleotides are TGTGCCAGCAGCTTAGCGCCGACACAGGCGAACACCGGGGAGCTGTTTTTT.

This chain connects TRBV5-6 to TRBJ1-6; TRBD1 aligns across 7 bases. The CDR3 length is 13 residues. Germline lookup yields CDR1 SGHDT and CDR2 YYEEEE. J was trimmed by 10 bases and V by 3 bases; bases with no gene match: 4. CDR3 coding DNA: TGTGCCAGCAGCTCCACAGGGGAATCACCCCTCCACTTT. It is translated as CASSSTGESPLHF.

The chain couples TRBV5-1 to TRBJ2-6; the match to TRBD1 covers 10 bases. CDR3 size: 17 residues. The germline V gene has CDR1 SGHRS and CDR2 YFSETQ. V lost 0 bases and J lost 2; bases outside the gene matches: 2. CDR3 in amino acids: CASSLAGQGAGANVLTF. The CDR3 bases are TGCGCCAGCAGCTTGGCCGGACAGGGGGCTGGGGCCAACGTCCTGACTTTC.

V and J are TRBV11-2 and TRBJ2-5, with 7 bases identical to TRBD2. The V and J ends lost 4 bases and 9 bases, in that order; junction bases with no gene match: 11. There are 14 residues in the CDR3. The germline V gene has CDR1 SGHAT and CDR2 FQNNGV. CDR3 coding DNA: TGTGCCAGCAGCTCTAGCGGCTCAGAAAGAGCCCAGTACTTC. It codes for CASSSSGSERAQYF.

This clone was seen only a few times. This chain connects TRBV29-1 to TRBJ2-1, with D possibly being TRBD1 (5 bases). CDR1 and CDR2 from the germline V gene are SQVTM and ANQGSEA. Deletions cut 6 bases from V and 5 bases from J, with 11 bases between. The CDR3 is 12 residues long. CDR3 amino acids: CSVDSTHNEQFF. CDR3 DNA sequence: TGCAGCGTCGACAGCACCCACAATGAGCAGTTCTTC.